This TCR beta chain is from a study of T cell changes during pregnancy in multiple sclerosis. Generated by immunoSEQ multiplex PCR, the TCRdb table keeps only in-frame clones and is missing some. The sample holds about 36,000 clones, approximately 90% seen once. This clone showed up just a few times. The CDR3 is made up of 13 amino acids. Germline values: CDR1 GTSNPN, CDR2 SVGIG (reference sequence). Deletions cut 7 bases from V and 6 bases from J, with 13 bases between. Material: CD8+ T cells from peripheral blood mononuclear cells, obtained in the third trimester of pregnancy. This TCR came from a female donor with multiple sclerosis, enrolled in a pregnancy study. This rearrangement joins TRBV30 to TRBJ1-6; D gene unclear. This chain's CDR3 is CASLRGPNSPLHF. The CDR3 nucleotides are TGTGCCTCCCTGCGGGGTCCTAATTCACCCCTCCACTTT.